A single sample gave rise to the 4 T cell receptor beta chains below, sequenced in a study of neurological immune-mediated disorders (dated by TCRdb to between 2018 and 2021). The method was 5' RACE. This sample was sequenced with an Illumina HiSeq 2500. TCRdb applied fastp at Q25 and MiXCR to the public reads, then kept only in-frame beta chains. Duplicate CDR3 protein sequences are folded into a single record with the most common DNA and genes. This sample comprises tens of thousands of distinct CDR3 sequences, around 5.2% of them detected only once. The top ten clonotypes cover about 3.2% of the sample. The sample consisted of PBMCs. Receptors originate from a woman between 45 and 65 years old with multiple sclerosis.

This clonotype occurred a few times. The junction differs from germline at one of its ends, possibly a read error. This rearrangement joins TRBV20-1 to TRBJ1-6; D unresolved. CDR1 is DFQATT, CDR2 SNEGSKA, per germline (reference sequence). CDR3 length: 14 amino acids. CDR3: CSATGGPLHSPLNF. CDR3 in DNA: TGCAGTGCTACGGGAGGCCCCCTTCATTCACCCCTCAACTTT.

With respect to this clonotype: Its ends do not fully match the called genes, so a read error is possible. This chain links TRBV2 with TRBJ1-5; TRBD1 matches at 8 bases. This CDR3 spans 15 amino acids. From germline, CDR1 is SNHLY and CDR2 FYNNEI. CDR3 sequence: CASNPGGEGNQPQNF. The CDR3 DNA reads TGTGCCAGCAACCCAGGGGGCGAAGGCAATCAGCCCCAGAATTTT.

This clonotype came up many times. The gene calls are TRBV5-1 and TRBJ2-3; no definite D call. The CDR3 runs 16 residues. Trimming stripped 0 bases from V and 5 bases from J, with 16 bases between. Germline V lookup: CDR1 SGHRS, CDR2 YFSETQ. As DNA, the CDR3 is TGCGCCAGCAGCTTGGCCATGCTAGGACGAGGAGATACGCAGTATTTT. It is translated as CASSLAMLGRGDTQYF.

This clonotype appeared many times. The J gene is TRBJ1-1, the V gene TRBV20-1; D call uncertain. The CDR3 has 13 amino acids. Trimming removed 2 bases from V and 6 bases from J, with 13 bases in between. Germline V lookup: CDR1 DFQATT, CDR2 SNEGSKA (reference sequence). The CDR3 region has the DNA TGCAGTGCTAGAATGGTGGTATCATCTGAAGCTTTCTTT. Protein: CSARMVVSSEAFF.